Below are 20 T cell receptor beta chains sequenced from a single sample in a study of T cell repertoires in cytomegalovirus infection. Via MiXCR, TCRdb re-called the reads, giving one row per CDR3 protein. The table lists fewer than 130,000 distinct CDR3 sequences, around 40% of them singletons. The antigens of these receptors remain unknown. This sample comprised CD8+ T cells from cultured PBMCs, obtained from culture after CMV antigen stimulation. These receptors were collected from a human donor in good health (CMV status not recorded). Some clones in this sample may be carry-over from other donors' samples.

The chain joins TRBV20-1 to TRBJ2-3; no clear D. V was trimmed by 0 bases and J by 2 bases, leaving 21 bases between them. The CDR3 is 18 amino acids. In germline, CDR1 is DFQATT, CDR2 SNEGSKA (reference sequence). This chain's CDR3 is CSAREDDWKVTLTDTQYF. In DNA, the CDR3 is TGCAGTGCTAGAGAGGATGACTGGAAGGTAACGCTCACAGATACGCAGTATTTT.

This clonotype was counted only a few times. The gene calls are TRBV4-1 and TRBJ2-1; D might be TRBD2 (6 bases). The CDR3 is 16 amino acids. Trimming removed 0 bases at V and 4 bases at J, with 13 bases between. The germline CDR1 and CDR2 sequences are MGHRA and YSYEKL. The CDR3 sequence is CASSQEKASAYNEQFF. CDR3 nucleotides: TGCGCCAGCAGCCAAGAGAAAGCTAGCGCTTACAATGAGCAGTTCTTC.

The chain combines TRBV20-1 with TRBJ2-1; TRBD2 matches 8 bases. The CDR3 runs 17 residues. The germline CDR1 and CDR2 sequences are DFQATT and SNEGSKA (reference sequence). Unmatched junction bases numbered 13, after V lost 2 bases and J lost 4 bases. CDR3 DNA: TGCAGTGCTAGAAGGGCCAATAGCGGGGTTTTGTACAATGAGCAGTTCTTC. Translating gives CSARRANSGVLYNEQFF.

The chain has TRBV7-9 and TRBJ2-3, with a tentative D call TRBD2 (7 bases). This CDR3 comprises 16 residues. Germline assignment: CDR1 SEHNR and CDR2 FQNEAQ (reference sequence). Trimming stripped 8 bases from V and 4 bases from J, with 22 bases between. In nucleotides, the CDR3 is TGTGCCAGCCGGACACTACTAGAGGGGGGGTCAGATACGCAGTATTTT. The encoded protein is CASRTLLEGGSDTQYF.

The genes are TRBV7-8 and TRBJ2-7, with 8 bases lining up with TRBD1. This CDR3 contains 15 residues. Trimming at V came to 5 bases and at J to 2 bases, leaving 8 bases not matched to a gene. Germline V gene sequence: CDR1 SGHVS, CDR2 FQNEAQ. The CDR3 protein is CASSPWTGNTYEQYF. The CDR3 region has the DNA TGTGCCAGCAGCCCTTGGACAGGGAATACCTACGAGCAGTACTTC.

The J gene is TRBJ1-1, the V gene TRBV6-2 or TRBV6-3, with unresolved D. The length of the CDR3 is 15 residues. V shed 0 bases and J shed 0 bases, with 8 bases lying between them. Germline CDR1 is MNHEY and CDR2 is SVGEGT. The CDR3 loop is CASSYSPRMNTEAFF. Here the CDR3 DNA reads TGTGCCAGCAGTTACTCCCCCCGGATGAACACTGAAGCTTTCTTT.

This clonotype has at least ten counts. This chain joins TRBV7-8 and TRBJ2-1, with D hard to call. The CDR3 length is 14 residues. V gave up 5 bases and J gave up 0 bases, with 8 bases separating them. The germline V gene encodes CDR1 SGHVS and CDR2 FQNEAQ. The CDR3 DNA reads as TGTGCCAGCAGCGGACCGGGCTCCTACAATGAGCAGTTCTTC. It translates to CASSGPGSYNEQFF.

J is TRBJ1-5 and V is TRBV20-1; 9 nucleotides match TRBD1. V lost 6 bases and J lost 5; bases outside the gene matches: 2. Germline V gene sequence: CDR1 DFQATT, CDR2 SNEGSKA (reference sequence). The CDR3 runs 12 residues. CDR3 in amino acids: CSARTGDQPQHF. CDR3 nucleotides: TGCAGTGCCCGGACAGGGGATCAGCCCCAGCATTTT.

As regards this clonotype: Germline is not matched at one junction end, which may reflect a read error. The chain is built from TRBV7-6 and TRBJ2-1, with D maybe TRBD1 (6 bases). Germline-derived CDR1 and CDR2 are SGHVS and FNYEAQ. The CDR3 is made up of 11 amino acids. This CDR3 reads CASSVQGPAVF. DNA of the CDR3: TGTGCCAGCAGTGTACAGGGCCCGGCCGTCTTC.

This chain uses TRBV28 with TRBJ2-3; D possibly corresponds to TRBD1 (6 bases). Germline lookup yields CDR1 MDHEN and CDR2 SYDVKM. The CDR3 contains 19 residues. V was clipped by 5 bases and J by 2 bases, with 26 bases between them. CDR3 sequence (DNA): TGTGCCAGCAGTGCGATTGGGGGCAGGGGTTCTGAATTCACAGATACGCAGTATTTT. Amino acid sequence: CASSAIGGRGSEFTDTQYF.

This clonotype has a count of ten or more. This chain links TRBV24-1 with TRBJ2-2, with a tentative D call TRBD1 (5 bases). This CDR3 has 15 amino acids. Germline CDR1 KGHDR, CDR2 SFDVKD. The V end lost 1 base, the J end lost 7 bases, and 12 bases lay between the germline ends. The CDR3 is CATSDFSRDGGELFF. The CDR3 DNA reads as TGTGCCACCAGTGATTTTTCCAGGGATGGCGGGGAGCTGTTTTTT.

The chain combines TRBV12-3 or TRBV12-4 with TRBJ1-1; the D gene is possibly TRBD1 (6 bases). This CDR3 has 15 amino acids. V was clipped by 5 bases and J by 5 bases, with 18 bases between them. For the CDR3, the DNA is TGTGCCAGCAGTCCCTTCCCAGGGGCGAGAACTGAAGCTTTCTTT. This translates into CASSPFPGARTEAFF.

This clonotype was counted a few times. One end of the junction fails to match germline, which may point to a read error. The chain is built from TRBV2 and TRBJ2-1; D is ambiguous. Germline CDR1 reads SNHLY; CDR2 reads FYNNEI. CDR3 length equals 14 residues. CDR3 protein: CASREGYSYNEQFF. Written as DNA, the CDR3 is TGTGCCAGCAGGGAAGGGTACTCCTACAATGAGCAGTTCTTC. Using reference TRBV2 and TRBJ2-1 for the parts outside the CDR3, the full variable domain is EPEVTQTPSHQVTQMGQEVILRCVPISNHLYFYWYRQILGQKVEFLVSFYNNEISEKSEIFDDQFSVERPDGSNFTLKIRSTKLEDSAMYFCASREGYSYNEQFFGPGTRLTVL.

This clonotype was counted ten times or more. The V gene is TRBV7-3, the J gene TRBJ2-1; possibly TRBD1 for D (5 bases). Germline CDR1 and CDR2: SGHTA and FQGTGA. V gave up 3 bases and J gave up 4 bases, with 13 bases separating them. CDR3 size: 15 residues. The CDR3: CASSLIGAGYNEQFF. The CDR3 nucleotides are TGTGCCAGCAGCTTGATAGGGGCAGGGTACAATGAGCAGTTCTTC.

This clonotype appeared a few times. The chain couples TRBV12-3 or TRBV12-4 to TRBJ2-7; D remains unclear. The CDR3 contains 13 residues. Trimming stripped 4 bases from V and 1 base from J, with 8 bases between. In DNA form, the CDR3 reads TGTGCCAGCAGTTCAAGGGTTTCCTACGAGCAGTACTTC. This sequence encodes CASSSRVSYEQYF.

The V gene is TRBV4-2, the J gene TRBJ1-1; D unclear. Germline lookup yields CDR1 LGHNA and CDR2 YNFKEQ. V lost 0 bases and J 1 base, leaving 6 bases between the germline ends. This CDR3 spans 14 amino acids. The CDR3 DNA reads TGTGCCAGCAGCCAAGATCTTGGGAACACTGAAGCTTTCTTT. It translates to CASSQDLGNTEAFF.

J is TRBJ2-7 and V is TRBV7-9; 8 bases line up with TRBD2. Unmatched junction bases numbered 6, after V lost 0 bases and J lost 2 bases. This CDR3 is built from 16 residues. Germline values: CDR1 SEHNR, CDR2 FQNEAQ (reference sequence). CDR3 sequence reads: CASSLAERGSTYEQYF. In DNA form, the CDR3 reads TGTGCCAGCAGCTTAGCTGAGCGGGGGTCCACCTACGAGCAGTACTTC.

In its sample, this clonotype was seen many times. The CDR3 region is CASSYPDLSYEQYF. The CDR3 coding sequence is TGTGCCAGCAGCTACCCGGACCTATCCTACGAGCAGTACTTC. The genes are TRBV5-6 and TRBJ2-7, with unresolved D. The CDR3 has 14 residues. The V end was cut by 3 bases, the J end by 1 base, with 11 bases between. Germline CDR1 SGHDT, CDR2 YYEEEE.

Ten or more counts support this clonotype. This chain's CDR3 is CASSLIGGTGELFF. CDR3 nucleotides: TGTGCCAGCAGTTTAATCGGTGGCACCGGGGAGCTGTTTTTT. This chain uses TRBV27 with TRBJ2-2; no firm D call. This CDR3 has 14 amino acids. With 2 bases removed from V and 4 bases from J, the gap between germline ends came to 8 bases. CDR1 MNHEY and CDR2 SMNVEV come from the germline V gene (reference sequence).

Many counts were recorded for this clonotype. The chain is built from TRBV4-1 and TRBJ1-2; D is unclear. Germline V gives CDR1 MGHRA, CDR2 YSYEKL. Between the trimmed V and J ends, which lost 3 bases and 2 bases, there was a span of 7 bases. The CDR3 loop spans 13 amino acids. The CDR3 loop is CASSHDGNYGYTF. The CDR3 DNA follows: TGCGCCAGCAGCCATGACGGCAACTATGGCTACACCTTC.